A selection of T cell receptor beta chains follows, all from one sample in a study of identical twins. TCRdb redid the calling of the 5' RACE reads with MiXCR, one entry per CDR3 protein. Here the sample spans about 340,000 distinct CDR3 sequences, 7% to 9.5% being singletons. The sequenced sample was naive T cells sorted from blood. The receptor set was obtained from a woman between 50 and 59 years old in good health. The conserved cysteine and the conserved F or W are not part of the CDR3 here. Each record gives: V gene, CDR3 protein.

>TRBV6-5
ASSYGAANTEAF
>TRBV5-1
ASRPAHLNTEAF
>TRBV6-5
ASRLTSGRSSDTQY
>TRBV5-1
ASSLGNGDTQY
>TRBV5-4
ASSFPTGQGYNEQF
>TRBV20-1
SAAPRGTVVNEQF
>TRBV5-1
ASWQGVAGTGELF
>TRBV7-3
ASGLEGGALSYEQY
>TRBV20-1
SARRREGSYNEQF
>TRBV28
ASRTGAGNTIY
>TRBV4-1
ASSQSGQQSTDTQY
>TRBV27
ASSLTGQSFYEQY
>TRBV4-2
ASSSHLNTEAF
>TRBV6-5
ASKTSGSSVDTQY
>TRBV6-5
ASSRAGRVVHNEQF
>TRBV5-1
ASSQGRLYQETQY
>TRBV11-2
ASSYFRAFETQY
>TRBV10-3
AISDDPWETQY
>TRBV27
ASSSRDGSYEQY
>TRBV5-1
ASSTEIRATEAF
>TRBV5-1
ASSLDGTGQETQY
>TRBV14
ASGAVPDTQY
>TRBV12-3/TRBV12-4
ASQVTNEKLF
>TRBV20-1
STRHPGDTEAF
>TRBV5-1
ASSFLTDSGELF
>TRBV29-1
SVRAGGPETQY
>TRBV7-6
ASSPGLKVDTQY
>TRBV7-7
ASSLADGTTDTQY
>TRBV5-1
ASSSRGILNTEAF
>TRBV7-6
ASSLAWGAGGPNNEQF
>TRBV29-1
SVDSLGLGELF
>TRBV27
ASRAGQTLYTNEQF
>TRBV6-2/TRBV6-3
ASGAWKETQY
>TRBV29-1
SVSSGTGFQPQH
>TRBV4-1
ASSLVAGDSDTQY
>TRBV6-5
AGPSGGHNEQF
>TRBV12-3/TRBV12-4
ASSRFGDRSEQF
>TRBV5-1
ASSYGLAGADTQY
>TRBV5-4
ASSRRGRGLAFHNEQF
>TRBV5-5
ASSLGWARGQETQY
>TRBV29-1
SVERPTSAIQETQY
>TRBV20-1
SATILSGRGGNEQF
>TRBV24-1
ATGPPGETQY
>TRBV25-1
ATSPSGTGVYNEQF
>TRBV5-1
ASSLVGGLNTEAF
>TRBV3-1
ASSQLAGPHYEQY
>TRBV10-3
AISESDSSRF
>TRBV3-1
ASSRDTRTDTQY